This T cell receptor (beta chain) originates from a study of CD8+ T cells in alopecia areata. The CDR3 loop spans 13 amino acids. V shed 1 base and J 5 bases; nucleotides not matched to a gene: 1. Looked up from germline, CDR1 is SGHDT and CDR2 is YYEEEE. Study-wide results and caveats: Especially in alopecia totalis/universalis, lesional scalp showed greater clonality than normal scalp did. Patients shared TCRs less clearly than mice did, possibly for HLA-related reasons.

RNA was isolated and reverse transcribed to cDNA, the sequencing template. The data were produced by immunoSEQ multiplex PCR, yet TCRdb's version contains in-frame clones alone and is incomplete. The data contain about 100,000 clones, roughly 55% of them singletons. This clone came up a few times. Its target is unknown. Input material: NKG2D-low CD8+ T cells sorted from blood. The chain carries TRBV5-6 and TRBJ2-5; 8 nucleotides match TRBD2. This TCR derives from a human donor with alopecia areata. The CDR3 DNA reads TGTGCCAGCAGCTTGCCTAGCGGGGAGACCCAGTACTTC. As protein: CASSLPSGETQYF. Based on the CDR3 plus reference TRBV5-6 and TRBJ2-5, the full variable domain is DAGVTQSPTHLIKTRGQQVTLRCSPKSGHDTVSWYQQALGQGPQFIFQYYEEEERQRGNFPDRFSGHQFPNYSSELNVNALLLGDSALYLCASSLPSGETQYFGPGTRLLVL.